This TCR beta chain was captured by sequencing in a study of radiotherapy plus CTLA-4 blockade in lung cancer. Overall study results and limits: Alongside interferon-beta, early blood T cell clone dynamics were reportedly the best predictor of response. Once radiotherapy plus ipilimumab had been given, TCR clones derived from tumor expanded in blood.

This CDR3 is 17 amino acids long. V lost 0 bases to trimming and J lost 3 bases, with 19 bases between them. CDR1 is SGHRS and CDR2 is YFSETQ in the germline V gene. Points on this clone: The antigen is undetermined.

Profiling relied on immunoSEQ multiplex PCR, and the TCRdb table lists in-frame clones only, not all of them. Among 43,000 or so clones listed, roughly 63% were seen once. The rearrangement uses TRBV5-1 and TRBJ2-7, with a tentative D call TRBD2 (6 bases). The sequence came from a human donor with non-small cell lung cancer who had a partial response to radiotherapy plus ipilimumab. Sequenced material: peripheral blood, taken from a patient treated with radiotherapy plus ipilimumab. As DNA, the CDR3 is TGCGCCAGCAGCTTGGCCGGGAGACCTGGATACTTCTACGAGCAGTACTTC. Translating it yields CASSLAGRPGYFYEQYF.